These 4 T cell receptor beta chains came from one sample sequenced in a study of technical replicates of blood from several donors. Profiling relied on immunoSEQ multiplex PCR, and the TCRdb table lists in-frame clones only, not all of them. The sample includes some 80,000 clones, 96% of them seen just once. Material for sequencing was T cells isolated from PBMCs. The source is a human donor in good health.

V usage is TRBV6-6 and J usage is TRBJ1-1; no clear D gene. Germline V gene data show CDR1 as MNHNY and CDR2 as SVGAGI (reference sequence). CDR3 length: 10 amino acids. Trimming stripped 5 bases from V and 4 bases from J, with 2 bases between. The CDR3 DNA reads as TGTGCCAGCAGTCGCACTGAAGCTTTCTTT. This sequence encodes CASSRTEAFF.

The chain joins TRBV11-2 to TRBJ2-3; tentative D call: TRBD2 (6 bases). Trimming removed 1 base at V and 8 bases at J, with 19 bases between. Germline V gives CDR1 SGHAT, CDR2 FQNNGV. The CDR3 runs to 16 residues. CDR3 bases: TGTGCCAGCAGCTTAGTCGGATTAGCGGAGCAAGGTACGCAGTATTTT. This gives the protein CASSLVGLAEQGTQYF.

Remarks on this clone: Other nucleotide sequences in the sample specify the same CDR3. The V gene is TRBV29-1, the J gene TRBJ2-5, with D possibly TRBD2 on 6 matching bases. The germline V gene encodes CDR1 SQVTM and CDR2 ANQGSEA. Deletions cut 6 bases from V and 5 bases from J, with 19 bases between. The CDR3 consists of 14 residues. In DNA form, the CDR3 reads TGCAGCGTCGACCACCCCCTAGCGTGGGAGACCCAGTACTTC. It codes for CSVDHPLAWETQYF.

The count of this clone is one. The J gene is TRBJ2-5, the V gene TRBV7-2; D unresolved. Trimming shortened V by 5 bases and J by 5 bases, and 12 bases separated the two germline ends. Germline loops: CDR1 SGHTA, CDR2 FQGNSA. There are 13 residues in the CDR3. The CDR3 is CASSRAGAETQYF. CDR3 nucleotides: TGTGCCAGCAGCCGCGCCGGAGCGGAGACCCAGTACTTC.